This passage covers 29 T cell receptor beta chains from one sample sequenced in a study of early T cells in non-severe SARS-CoV-2 infection listed by TCRdb under 2021. Libraries came from 5' RACE. Sequencer: NextSeq 500. Using fastp trimming at Q25 and MiXCR clonotype assembly, TCRdb reanalyzed the public sequencing data and kept in-frame beta chains. CDR3 protein duplicates are merged, each entry listing the most common genes and DNA. Counted in this sample were tens of thousands of distinct CDR3 sequences; 6.3% of them appeared once. Under 7.5% of the sample lies in the top ten. Sequenced sample: whole blood. These receptors all stem from an adult who was a healthcare worker with PCR-confirmed SARS-CoV-2 infection or an uninfected control (not recorded which).

The chain employs TRBV11-2 and TRBJ2-1; D unresolved. The length of the CDR3 is 14 residues. Germline lookup yields CDR1 SGHAT and CDR2 FQNNGV. Trimming shortened V by 6 bases and J by 6 bases, and 15 bases separated the two germline ends. The CDR3 loop reads CASRVEVSSNEQFF. CDR3 bases: TGTGCCAGCAGAGTAGAGGTGTCTAGCAATGAGCAGTTCTTC.

This clonotype was counted many times. The chain recombines TRBV11-2 with TRBJ2-5; D gene ambiguous. Germline V gives CDR1 SGHAT, CDR2 FQNNGV. The CDR3 sequence is 13 residues long. The V end was cut by 5 bases, the J end by 2 bases, with 9 bases between. The CDR3 DNA sequence: TGTGCCAGCAGCCTGGACGAACAAGAGACCCAGTACTTC. Its translation is CASSLDEQETQYF.

This clonotype has ten or more counts. The V call is TRBV12-3 or TRBV12-4, the J call TRBJ2-1; D gene uncertain. The CDR3 runs 16 residues. Between the trimmed V and J ends, which lost 6 bases and 10 bases, there was a span of 25 bases. In DNA, the CDR3 is TGTGCCAGCAGCCCTACCCGGGTCAGTAGTCGTTGGGAGCAGTTCTTC. It encodes CASSPTRVSSRWEQFF.

This clonotype was detected many times. V gene TRBV7-2 combines with J gene TRBJ1-1; D is undetermined. Germline values: CDR1 SGHTA, CDR2 FQGNSA. The V end lost 5 bases, the J end lost 1 base, and 8 bases lay between the germline ends. The CDR3 contains 13 residues. As DNA, the CDR3 is TGTGCCAGCAGCGGCCGGCAGAACACTGAAGCTTTCTTT. Translation: CASSGRQNTEAFF. Full variable domain (remainder filled in from reference TRBV7-2 and TRBJ1-1): GAGVSQSPSNKVTEKGKDVELRCDPISGHTALYWYRQSLGQGLEFLIYFQGNSAPDKSGLPSDRFSAERTGGSVSTLTIQRTQQEDSAVYLCASSGRQNTEAFFGQGTRLTVV.

The chain combines TRBV2 with TRBJ2-6; no clear D gene. Trimming stripped 8 bases from V and 2 bases from J, with 13 bases between. This CDR3 has 15 residues. The germline gives CDR1 SNHLY, CDR2 FYNNEI. CDR3 in DNA: TGTGCCAGCCGTTTATCGGGCACTGGGGCCAACGTCCTGACTTTC. Amino acids: CASRLSGTGANVLTF.

The genes are TRBV7-6 and TRBJ2-5; 7 bases match TRBD2. Germline V gives CDR1 SGHVS, CDR2 FNYEAQ. V trimming: 4 bases; J trimming: 2 bases; junction bases outside the gene matches: 13. The CDR3 totals 17 residues. CDR3 region: CASSSLGRWTSQETQYF. CDR3 bases: TGTGCCAGCAGCTCCCTGGGACGTTGGACTAGTCAAGAGACCCAGTACTTC.

The J gene is TRBJ2-4, the V gene TRBV7-9; tentatively, D is TRBD2 (5 bases). V shed 6 bases and J shed 3 bases, with 12 bases lying between them. Germline V gene data show CDR1 as SEHNR and CDR2 as FQNEAQ (reference sequence). The CDR3 has 14 residues. This CDR3 is CASSGERLKNIQYF. In DNA form, the CDR3 reads TGTGCCAGCAGTGGGGAGCGGCTCAAAAACATTCAGTACTTC.

In its sample, this clonotype was seen many times. The chain carries TRBV20-1 and TRBJ1-2, with a weak D call TRBD1 (5 bases). V was trimmed by 3 bases and J by 9 bases, leaving 14 bases between them. This CDR3 has 12 amino acids. The germline V gene has CDR1 DFQATT and CDR2 SNEGSKA (reference sequence). The CDR3 coding sequence is TGCAGTGCTAGGGGTCAGGGTTCGCGCTACACCTTC. Protein sequence: CSARGQGSRYTF.

In its sample, this clonotype was seen a few times. This rearrangement joins TRBV6-5 to TRBJ1-1, with a possible D match to TRBD1 (5 bases). The length of the CDR3 is 16 residues. V lost 4 bases and J lost 4, with 19 bases in between. CDR1 and CDR2 (germline): MNHEY, SVGAGI. The CDR3 here is CASSLRAGLLSTEAFF. In nucleotides, the CDR3 is TGTGCCAGCAGTTTACGGGCAGGGCTCTTAAGCACTGAAGCTTTCTTT.

This clonotype was counted a few times. The chain recombines TRBV20-1 with TRBJ2-4, with unresolved D. The CDR3 contains 14 residues. CDR1 and CDR2 (germline): DFQATT, SNEGSKA (reference sequence). Between the trimmed V and J ends, which lost 5 bases and 1 base, there was a span of 12 bases. In nucleotides, the CDR3 is TGCAGTGCTGGCAACACCCAGGCCAAAAACATTCAGTACTTC. Translated, it gives CSAGNTQAKNIQYF.

V is TRBV12-3 or TRBV12-4 and J is TRBJ1-6; D gene ambiguous. V lost 3 bases to trimming and J lost 0 bases, with 9 bases between them. This CDR3 region has 16 residues. The CDR3 reads CASSLGRSSYNSPLHF. CDR3 DNA sequence: TGTGCCAGCAGTTTGGGGAGGAGCTCCTATAATTCACCCCTCCACTTT.

The table lists this clonotype with many counts. The chain joins TRBV2 to TRBJ1-1; 7 bases map to TRBD1. Germline-derived CDR1 and CDR2 are SNHLY and FYNNEI. This CDR3 is 17 amino acids long. With V trimmed by 4 bases and J by 0 bases, 11 bases remained unmatched. CDR3 residues: CASSGAGTELMNTEAFF. CDR3 DNA sequence: TGTGCCAGCAGTGGAGCCGGGACAGAGCTTATGAACACTGAAGCTTTCTTT.

This clonotype was seen at least ten times. V gene TRBV20-1 combines with J gene TRBJ2-3; no clear D. The CDR3 length is 13 residues. Trimming stripped 0 bases from V and 4 bases from J, with 8 bases between. Germline V lookup: CDR1 DFQATT, CDR2 SNEGSKA (reference sequence). CDR3 in DNA: TGCAGTGCTAGAGATCAAGTTTCAGATACGCAGTATTTT. Translating gives CSARDQVSDTQYF.

This clonotype was observed at least ten times. The V gene is TRBV12-3 or TRBV12-4, the J gene TRBJ1-4; a weak D match, TRBD1 (6 bases). V lost 5 bases to trimming and J lost 7 bases, with 17 bases between them. The CDR3 has 15 residues. The CDR3 here is CASSPSQGLGEKLFF. CDR3 nucleotide sequence: TGTGCCAGCAGTCCCAGTCAGGGGCTAGGTGAAAAACTGTTTTTT.

This clonotype was seen many times. In DNA, the CDR3 is TGTGCCAGCAGCTTTGCTACTGGACTAGAAGACAATGAGCAGTTCTTC. Its protein is CASSFATGLEDNEQFF. This chain uses TRBV13 with TRBJ2-1; 7 bases line up with TRBD2. The CDR3 is 16 residues long. Germline assignment: CDR1 PRHDT and CDR2 FYEKMQ (reference sequence). V shed 3 bases, J shed 5 bases, and the junction held 10 bases outside the gene matches.

This clonotype was recorded a few times. The genes are TRBV5-1 and TRBJ2-5, with 7 bases matching TRBD2. Trimming took 3 bases from V and 3 from J; bases not matched to a gene: 5. The CDR3 has 14 amino acids. In germline, CDR1 is SGHRS, CDR2 YFSETQ. The CDR3 region is CASSSGLTKETQYF. CDR3 nucleotides: TGCGCCAGCAGCTCGGGACTAACAAAAGAGACCCAGTACTTC.

This clonotype was observed at least ten times. The V and J genes are TRBV5-1 and TRBJ2-7; TRBD2 matches 9 bases. Losses at the gene ends were 1 base for V and 6 bases for J; bases not matched to a gene: 2. Per the germline V gene, CDR1 is SGHRS and CDR2 is YFSETQ. The CDR3 covers 13 residues. CDR3 sequence: CASSLTSGSEQYF. CDR3 DNA: TGCGCCAGCAGCTTGACTAGCGGGTCCGAGCAGTACTTC.

The V and J genes are TRBV24-1 and TRBJ2-3; D gene unclear. The CDR3 contains 14 residues. The V gene lost 4 bases and the J gene lost 4 bases, with 11 bases spanning the gap. The germline V gene encodes CDR1 KGHDR and CDR2 SFDVKD. The CDR3 nucleotides read TGTGCCACCAGTGAACCGGAAGAGGCAGATACGCAGTATTTT. This codes for CATSEPEEADTQYF.

This clonotype was seen a few times. The J gene is TRBJ2-2, the V gene TRBV29-1; TRBD2 might be the D (5 bases). Deletions cut 6 bases from V and 1 base from J, with 12 bases between. CDR1 SQVTM and CDR2 ANQGSEA come from the germline V gene. The CDR3 runs to 14 residues. The CDR3 sequence: CSVESGRNTGELFF. CDR3 DNA: TGCAGCGTGGAGAGCGGACGGAACACCGGGGAGCTGTTTTTT.

This clonotype was observed at least ten times. The gene calls are TRBV6-5 and TRBJ2-1; 10 nucleotides agree with TRBD2. This CDR3 is built from 13 residues. V gave up 7 bases and J gave up 12 bases; unmatched junction bases: 9. Germline CDR1 is MNHEY and CDR2 is SVGAGI. The CDR3 sequence is CASISGRAGRQFF. The CDR3 coding sequence is TGTGCCAGCATCAGCGGGAGGGCCGGGAGGCAGTTCTTC.

This clonotype was seen repeatedly, ten times or more. The rearrangement joins TRBV19 to TRBJ2-7, with a tentative D call TRBD2 (6 bases). CDR1 LNHDA and CDR2 SQIVND come from the germline V gene (reference sequence). V was shortened by 8 bases and J by 5 bases, with 13 bases between the two germline ends. The length of the CDR3 is 12 residues. This chain's CDR3 is CASAGRFDEQYF. CDR3 coding DNA: TGTGCCAGTGCCGGGAGATTCGACGAGCAGTACTTC. The full variable domain, in which reference TRBV19 and TRBJ2-7 provide the parts outside the CDR3, is DGGITQSPKYLFRKEGQNVTLSCEQNLNHDAMYWYRQDPGQGLRLIYYSQIVNDFQKGDIAEGYSVSREKKESFPLTVTSAQKNPTAFYLCASAGRFDEQYFGPGTRLTVT.

The table lists this clonotype with many counts. CDR3 loop: CASTDKHRTRFGRGYTF. In nucleotides, the CDR3 is TGTGCCAGTACCGACAAACACCGGACAAGGTTTGGTCGGGGCTACACCTTC. This chain uses TRBV19 with TRBJ1-2; TRBD1 might be the D (5 bases). This CDR3 region has 17 residues. V shed 7 bases and J shed 8 bases, with 29 bases lying between them. The germline V gene encodes CDR1 LNHDA and CDR2 SQIVND (reference sequence).

This clonotype was seen only a few times. V gene TRBV4-3 combines with J gene TRBJ2-2; D is possibly TRBD2 (5 bases). Germline V lookup: CDR1 LGHNA, CDR2 YSLEER. The CDR3 sequence is 16 residues long. The V gene lost 3 bases and the J gene lost 1 base, with 12 bases spanning the gap. The CDR3 DNA reads TGCGCCAGCAGCCAGGAGGAAAAGAAGAACACCGGGGAGCTGTTTTTT. It codes for CASSQEEKKNTGELFF.

This clonotype ranks as medium-sized. The chain employs TRBV28 and TRBJ2-7, with a weak D call TRBD1 (6 bases). The V end lost 6 bases, the J end lost 5 bases, and 11 bases lay between the germline ends. Germline V gene sequence: CDR1 MDHEN, CDR2 SYDVKM. This CDR3 has 12 residues. The chain's CDR3 is CASRLGADEQYF. The DNA for the CDR3 is TGTGCCAGCAGGCTGGGGGCAGACGAGCAGTACTTC.

This clonotype was seen only a few times. This chain links TRBV12-3 or TRBV12-4 with TRBJ1-2; no clear D. Deletions cut 6 bases from V and 1 base from J, with 6 bases between. The CDR3 sequence is 12 residues long. The CDR3 nucleotides are TGTGCCAGCAGGAAAGATAACTATGGCTACACCTTC. Translated, it gives CASRKDNYGYTF.

This chain connects TRBV4-2 to TRBJ2-4; D possibly uses TRBD1 or TRBD2 (5 bases each). The CDR3 is made up of 16 amino acids. V gave up 0 bases and J gave up 5 bases, with 14 bases separating them. Germline V gene data show CDR1 as LGHNA and CDR2 as YNFKEQ. CDR3 residues: CASSQDLGGGQNIQYF. DNA of the CDR3: TGTGCCAGCAGCCAAGATCTTGGTGGGGGACAAAACATTCAGTACTTC.

This clonotype is medium-sized. The J gene is TRBJ2-1, the V gene TRBV28, with 7 bases fitting TRBD2. V lost 8 bases to trimming and J lost 5 bases; unmatched junction nucleotides: 24. From germline, CDR1 is MDHEN and CDR2 SYDVKM. The CDR3 is made up of 19 amino acids. CDR3 protein: CASGRALYSDLSKNNEQFF. CDR3 DNA sequence: TGTGCCAGCGGGAGGGCCCTTTACTCCGACTTGTCGAAGAACAATGAGCAGTTCTTC.

This clonotype was detected many times. The genes are TRBV12-3 or TRBV12-4 and TRBJ2-2; maybe TRBD2 (5 bases). This CDR3 is built from 14 residues. The V end lost 5 bases, the J end lost 1 base, and 8 bases lay between the germline ends. Here the CDR3 reads CASSPGLNTGELFF. The CDR3 DNA follows: TGTGCCAGCAGTCCCGGACTGAACACCGGGGAGCTGTTTTTT.

This clonotype is deemed medium-sized (0.01 to 0.1%). The chain carries TRBV19 and TRBJ1-5; unclear D gene. Germline V gives CDR1 LNHDA, CDR2 SQIVND (reference sequence). V lost 7 bases to trimming and J lost 0 bases, with 16 bases between them. The CDR3 loop spans 16 amino acids. CDR3 region: CASNKQRSNSNQPQHF. CDR3 bases: TGTGCCAGTAACAAACAAAGATCTAATAGCAATCAGCCCCAGCATTTT.